Sequencing of this T cell receptor beta chain was carried out in a study of identical twins. Regarding the study as a whole: Its conclusions, products of cross-sectional statistical analysis, did not come from following the same donors.

The CDR3 extends over 17 amino acids. Germline loops: CDR1 SNHLY, CDR2 FYNNEI. The J segment lost 0 bases and the V segment lost 2 bases, leaving 7 bases of the junction unmatched. TCRdb analysed the 5' RACE reads with MiXCR anew, one entry per CDR3 protein. The table includes nearly 650,000 distinct CDR3 sequences, roughly 6.6% detected once. This clonotype was picked up a small number of times. What it binds is unknown. The sample was also linked to a second study, of yellow fever vaccine responses in identical twins.

The sequencing input was PBMCs. The V and J genes are TRBV2 and TRBJ2-7, with 10 nucleotides matching TRBD2. This receptor was taken from a woman younger than 35 in good health. CDR3 amino acids: CASSELASGRNSYEQYF. The CDR3, as DNA: TGTGCCAGCAGTGAATTGGCTAGCGGGAGAAACTCCTACGAGCAGTACTTC.